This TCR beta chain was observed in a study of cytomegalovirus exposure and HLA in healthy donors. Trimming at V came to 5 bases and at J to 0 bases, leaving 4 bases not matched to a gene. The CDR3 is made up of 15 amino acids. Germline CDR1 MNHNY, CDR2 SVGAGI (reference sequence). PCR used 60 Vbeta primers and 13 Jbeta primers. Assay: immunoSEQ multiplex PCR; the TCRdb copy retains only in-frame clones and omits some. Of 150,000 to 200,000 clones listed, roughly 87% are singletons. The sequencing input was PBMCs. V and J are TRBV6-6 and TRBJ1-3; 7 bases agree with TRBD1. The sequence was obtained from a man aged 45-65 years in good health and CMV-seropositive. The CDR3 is CASSRQGDSGNTIYF. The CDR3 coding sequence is TGTGCCAGCAGTCGACAGGGCGACTCTGGAAACACCATATATTTT.